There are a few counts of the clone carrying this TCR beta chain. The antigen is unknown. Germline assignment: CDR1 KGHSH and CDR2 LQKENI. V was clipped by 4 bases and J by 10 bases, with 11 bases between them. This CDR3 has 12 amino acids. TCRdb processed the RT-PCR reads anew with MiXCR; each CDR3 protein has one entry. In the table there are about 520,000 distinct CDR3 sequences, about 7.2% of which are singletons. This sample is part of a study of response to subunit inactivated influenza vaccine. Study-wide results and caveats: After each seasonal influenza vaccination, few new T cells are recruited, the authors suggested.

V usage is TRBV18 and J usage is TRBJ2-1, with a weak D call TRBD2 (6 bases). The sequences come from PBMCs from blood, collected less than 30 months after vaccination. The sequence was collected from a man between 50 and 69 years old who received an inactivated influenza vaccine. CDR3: CASSRGVKEQFF. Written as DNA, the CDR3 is TGTGCCAGCTCACGCGGGGTAAAGGAGCAGTTCTTC.